What follows describes a single T cell receptor (beta chain). Its recognized antigen is unknown. This sample is part of a study of T cells expressing NK-cell markers (dated by TCRdb to 2018 to 2021). Turning to the overall study: Three sorted T-cell subsets (CD3+CD56+NKG2C+, CD3+CD56+NKG2C- and CD3+CD56-NKG2C+) from about 8 donors had their TCR beta-chain repertoires profiled. All eight donors whose samples were sequenced were randomly selected healthy volunteers, three of them men and five women. Most of the eight sequenced donors were HCMV-seropositive and one was HCMV-seronegative. Libraries were sequenced as 2 x 150 bp reads on Illumina HiSeq 2000/2500, MiSeq or NextSeq.

Broad study findings and their caveats: Whether the expanded NKG2C-expressing T cell clones were specific for HCMV antigens remained unclear. In six donors, the dominant CD3+CD56+NKG2C+ clonotypes ranked among the top 10 CD8+ clonotypes, making up about 1.0-7.5% of CD8+ T cells. Those dominant clonotypes were again the most abundant among CD3+CD56-NKG2C+ cells in several donors, at about 25-60.1%.

To determine HCMV serostatus, a commercial ELISA kit was used to detect HCMV-specific IgG in serum. Ficoll density gradient centrifugation was used to isolate peripheral blood mononuclear cells from blood. The sequencing machine was an Illumina HiSeq 2000. TCR beta cDNA libraries were made by 5'RACE template switching that added a universal primer site and unique molecular identifiers. cDNA synthesis was primed from the TCR beta constant segment, followed by two successive PCR amplification steps. The authors processed their data as follows. MIGEC handled demultiplexing of the reads and grouping by UMI, while MiTCR was used to assemble and quantify clonotypes. To remove erroneous sequences, TCR cDNA sequences were retained only when supported by two or more reads. The tcR package was used for downstream repertoire analysis, with clonotypes matched between fractions based on CDR3 nucleotide sequence plus V segment. VDJmatch was used to annotate antigen specificity against VDJdb, with one amino acid substitution allowed in CDR3. TCRdb reprocessed the reads, reporting each CDR3 protein sequence once and no DNA. The V and J calls were not made by the authors but by TCRdb's processing. The table kept for this sample lists over 150,000 distinct CDR3 sequences. Jointly, the top ten make up roughly a third of the sample.

From the germline V gene (reference sequence), CDR1 is LNHNV and CDR2 is YYDKDF. Measured from the cysteine to the phenylalanine, the CDR3 is 14 residues long. There is no recorded DNA. This TCR was recovered from a woman aged 50 to 60 in good health. Donor details come from another sample of the same person, matched by shared clones. The specimen sequenced was blood T cells: a sorted CD56 or NKG2C T cell subset, CD4+ or CD8+ T cells, or bulk PBMC T cells (not recorded which). In this chain, TRBV15 is recombined with TRBJ1-2; TCRdb selects TRBD1, and the lack of DNA leaves this call unchecked. Here the CDR3 is given as CATSSPGQDYGYTF. The full variable domain, completed from the reference TRBV15 and TRBJ1-2 proteins outside the CDR3, reads DAMVIQNPRYQVTQFGKPVTLSCSQTLNHNVMYWYQQKSSQAPKLLFHYYDKDFNNEADTPDNFQSRRPNTSFCFLDIRSPGLGDTAMYLCATSSPGQDYGYTFGSGTRLTVV.